The 7 T cell receptor beta chains reported below all come from one sample, sequenced in a study of T cell responses to AZD1222 COVID-19 vaccine. Sequencing was performed with immunoSEQ multiplex PCR; in TCRdb, only in-frame clones are kept and a portion is missing. Of some 130,000 clones in the sample, roughly 91% are singletons; the top ten hold around 7.1%. This specimen was peripheral blood, taken 28 days after the second AZD1222 dose. These receptor sequences come from an adult who received the AZD1222 COVID-19 vaccine.

This clone has ten or more counts. This chain uses TRBV6-5 with TRBJ2-4; TRBD1 is a possible D gene (6 bases). This CDR3 is 11 amino acids long. Trimming pared 5 bases from V and 7 bases from J, leaving 6 bases between. Germline lookup yields CDR1 MNHEY and CDR2 SVGAGI. CDR3 amino acids: CASSQGNIQYF. As DNA, the CDR3 is TGTGCCAGCAGTCAGGGGAACATTCAGTACTTC.

The chain joins TRBV7-9 to TRBJ1-3; no clear D gene. Looked up from germline, CDR1 is SEHNR and CDR2 is FQNEAQ (reference sequence). This CDR3 has 13 residues. The germline V and J ends were trimmed by 7 bases and 4 bases, with 11 bases remaining between them. CDR3 bases: TGTGCCAGCACCCAAGACTCAGGAAACACCATATATTTT. Translation: CASTQDSGNTIYF.

V is TRBV3-1 (or the pseudogene TRBV3-2) and J is TRBJ1-6; 9 bases agree with TRBD1. Germline V gene data show CDR1 as LGHDT and CDR2 as YNNKEL (reference sequence). The length of the CDR3 is 19 residues. The junction had 12 bases not matched to a gene; V was cut back by 3 bases and J by 3 bases. CDR3 in amino acids: CASSQNRGRVPVYNSPLHF. Here the CDR3 DNA reads TGTGCCAGCAGCCAGAACAGGGGGCGCGTTCCCGTCTATAATTCACCCCTCCACTTT.

The chain links TRBV9 to TRBJ1-6; the match to TRBD1 covers 7 bases. Per the germline V gene, CDR1 is SGDLS and CDR2 is YYNGEE. The CDR3 runs 14 residues. The junction had 3 bases not matched to a gene; V was cut back by 0 bases and J by 9 bases. The CDR3 spells CASSVGRGRSPLHF. CDR3 coding DNA: TGTGCCAGCAGCGTAGGAAGGGGGCGTTCACCCCTCCACTTT.

The J gene is TRBJ1-5, the V gene TRBV30; D possibly corresponds to TRBD1 (5 bases). The V end was cut by 2 bases, the J end by 7 bases, with 9 bases between. Germline loops: CDR1 GTSNPN, CDR2 SVGIG (reference sequence). CDR3 length: 12 amino acids. CDR3 bases: TGTGCCTGGAGTTTCAGGGACCAGCCCCAGCATTTT. Protein sequence: CAWSFRDQPQHF. Full variable domain (outside the CDR3, taken from reference TRBV30 and TRBJ1-5): SQTIHQWPATLVQPVGSPLSLECTVEGTSNPNLYWYRQAAGRGLQLLFYSVGIGQISSEVPQNLSASRPQDRQFILSSKKLLLSDSGFYLCAWSFRDQPQHFGDGTRLSIL.

The rearrangement links TRBV7-2 to TRBJ2-3; TRBD2 matches 9 bases. The V and J ends lost 5 bases and 5 bases, in that order; junction bases with no gene match: 8. The germline CDR1 and CDR2 sequences are SGHTA and FQGNSA. This CDR3 region has 15 residues. The CDR3 loop is CASSSRLADKDTQYF. CDR3 DNA: TGTGCCAGCAGCAGCAGACTAGCGGATAAAGATACGCAGTATTTT.

V and J are TRBV4-1 and TRBJ1-1, with D maybe TRBD1 (6 bases). Trimming took 3 bases from V and 5 from J, leaving 13 bases between them. CDR3 length equals 14 residues. Germline V gene lookup returns CDR1 MGHRA and CDR2 YSYEKL. Here the CDR3 reads CASSHYTGNTEAFF. The CDR3 DNA is TGCGCCAGCAGCCACTATACAGGGAATACTGAAGCTTTCTTT.